This T cell receptor (beta chain) was captured in a study of T-cell memory formation after mild COVID-19. Findings and caveats of the study: The second-wave clones peaking on day 37 were not confirmed as SARS-CoV-2-specific. Contracting CD4+ clones were located mainly in CM and EM, and CD8+ clones in EMRA.

CDR1 and CDR2 (germline): MNHNS, SASEGT. Trimming shortened V by 5 bases and J by 3 bases, and 11 bases separated the two germline ends. The CDR3 has 13 amino acids. Employing constant-segment primers, 5'RACE generated TCR alpha and TCR beta cDNA libraries bearing sample barcodes and UMIs. TCRdb re-called the 5' RACE reads with MiXCR, one entry per CDR3 protein. The data contain about 350,000 distinct CDR3 sequences, around 15% of them singletons. A note on this clonotype: Its antigen remains unidentified.

The receptor's source is a man between 18 and 35 years old who had mild COVID-19 (a few samples of this study predate the infection). Cell type and time point are not known. V and J are TRBV6-1 and TRBJ2-7; D is undetermined. The sequenced sample consisted of PBMCs or a T cell subset sorted from them (not recorded which). This CDR3 reads CASSPRTFYEQYV. In nucleotides, the CDR3 is TGTGCCAGCAGTCCGCGGACCTTCTACGAGCAGTACGTC.